This TCR beta chain is drawn from a study of response to subunit inactivated influenza vaccine. This clonotype was detected a few times. Its specificity is unknown. Study results and limitations: The authors suggested that every seasonal influenza vaccination recruits few new T cells.

Using its own MiXCR run on the RT-PCR reads, TCRdb lists one record per CDR3 protein. The repertoire has 500,000 or so distinct CDR3 sequences, approximately 16% of them found once; the top ten carry roughly 3%. This CDR3 has 15 amino acids. Germline CDR1 and CDR2: SEHNR and FQNEAQ (reference sequence). V lost 5 bases and J lost 2, with 13 bases in between. This TCR came from a man aged 45 to 75 who received an inactivated influenza vaccine. This chain uses TRBV7-9 with TRBJ2-1; tentatively, D is TRBD1 or TRBD2 (5 bases each). Source: CD4+ T cells sorted from PBMCs, taken roughly 24 months after vaccination. This CDR3 reads CASSPWGNPYNEQFF. CDR3 coding DNA: TGTGCCAGCAGCCCTTGGGGGAACCCCTACAATGAGCAGTTCTTC.